This section outlines one TCR beta chain sequence together with its context. No antigen is known for it. This entry belongs to a study of blood T cells in healthy people across ages. Regarding the study as a whole: Whereas aged donors had fewer naive CD4+ cells, long-lived donors had more of them and higher diversity.

PCR was performed a second time for about 7 to 11 cycles using a sample-barcoded 5' primer and a J-beta primer mix. TCRdb itself ran the 5' RACE reads through MiXCR, one entry per CDR3 protein. The sample records 1.8 million or so distinct CDR3 sequences, about 39% being singletons. The CDR3 spans 15 residues. The V gene lost 2 bases and the J gene lost 1 base, with 6 bases spanning the gap. The germline gives CDR1 SEHNR, CDR2 FQNEAQ (reference sequence). The rearrangement links TRBV7-9 to TRBJ1-6, with D unresolved. This receptor was obtained from a human donor in good health. The sequencing sample was made of blood. The CDR3 nucleotides are TGTGCCAGCAGCTTACAGGTGTCCTATAATTCACCCCTCCACTTT. The encoded protein is CASSLQVSYNSPLHF.